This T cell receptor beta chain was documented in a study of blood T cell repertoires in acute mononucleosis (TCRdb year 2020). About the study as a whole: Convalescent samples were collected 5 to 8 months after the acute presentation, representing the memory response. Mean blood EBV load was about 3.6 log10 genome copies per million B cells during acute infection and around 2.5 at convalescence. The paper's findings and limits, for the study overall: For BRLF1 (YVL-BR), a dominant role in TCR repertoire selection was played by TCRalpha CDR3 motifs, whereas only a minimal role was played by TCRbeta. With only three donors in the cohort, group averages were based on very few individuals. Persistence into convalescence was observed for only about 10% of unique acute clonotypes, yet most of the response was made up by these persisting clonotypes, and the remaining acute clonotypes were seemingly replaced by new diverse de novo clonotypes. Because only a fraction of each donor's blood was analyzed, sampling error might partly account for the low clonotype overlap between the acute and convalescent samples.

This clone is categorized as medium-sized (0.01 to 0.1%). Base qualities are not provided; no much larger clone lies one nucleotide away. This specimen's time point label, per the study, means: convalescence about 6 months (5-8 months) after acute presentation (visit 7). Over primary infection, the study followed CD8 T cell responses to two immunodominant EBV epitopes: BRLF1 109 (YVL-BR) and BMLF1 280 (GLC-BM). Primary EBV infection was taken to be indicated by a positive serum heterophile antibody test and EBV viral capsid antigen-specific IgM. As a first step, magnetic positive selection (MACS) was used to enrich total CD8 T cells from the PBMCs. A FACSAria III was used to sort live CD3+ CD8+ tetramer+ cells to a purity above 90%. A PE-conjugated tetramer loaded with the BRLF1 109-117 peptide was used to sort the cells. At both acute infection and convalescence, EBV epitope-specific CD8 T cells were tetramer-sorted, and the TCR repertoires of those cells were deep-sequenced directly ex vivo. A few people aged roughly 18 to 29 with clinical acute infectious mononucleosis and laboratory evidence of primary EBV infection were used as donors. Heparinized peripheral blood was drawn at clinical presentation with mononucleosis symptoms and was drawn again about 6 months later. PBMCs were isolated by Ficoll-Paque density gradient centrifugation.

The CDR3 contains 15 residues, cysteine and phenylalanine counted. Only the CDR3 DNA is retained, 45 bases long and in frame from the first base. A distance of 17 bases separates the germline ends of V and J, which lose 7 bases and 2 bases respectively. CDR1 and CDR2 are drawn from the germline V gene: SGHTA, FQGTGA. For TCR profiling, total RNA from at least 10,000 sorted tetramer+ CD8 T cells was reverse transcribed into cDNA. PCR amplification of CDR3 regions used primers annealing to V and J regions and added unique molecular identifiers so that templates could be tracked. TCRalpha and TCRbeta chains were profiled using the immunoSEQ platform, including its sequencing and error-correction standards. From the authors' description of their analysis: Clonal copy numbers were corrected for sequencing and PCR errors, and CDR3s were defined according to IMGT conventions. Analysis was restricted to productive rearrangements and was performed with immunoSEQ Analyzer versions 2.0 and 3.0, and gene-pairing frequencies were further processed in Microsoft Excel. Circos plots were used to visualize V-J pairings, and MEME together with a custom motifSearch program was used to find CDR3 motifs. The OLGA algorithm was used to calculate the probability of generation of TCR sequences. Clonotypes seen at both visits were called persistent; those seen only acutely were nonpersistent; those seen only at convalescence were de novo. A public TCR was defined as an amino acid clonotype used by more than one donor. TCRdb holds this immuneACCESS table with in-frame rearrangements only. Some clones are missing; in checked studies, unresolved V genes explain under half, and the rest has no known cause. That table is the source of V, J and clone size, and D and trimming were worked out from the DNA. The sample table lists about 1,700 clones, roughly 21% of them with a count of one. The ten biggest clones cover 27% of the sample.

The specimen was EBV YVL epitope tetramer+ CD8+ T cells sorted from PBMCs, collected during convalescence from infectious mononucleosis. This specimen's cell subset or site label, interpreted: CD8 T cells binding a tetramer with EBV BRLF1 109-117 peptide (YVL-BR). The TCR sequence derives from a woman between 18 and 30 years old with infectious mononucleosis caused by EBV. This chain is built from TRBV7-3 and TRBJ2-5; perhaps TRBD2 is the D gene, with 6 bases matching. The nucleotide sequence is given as TGTGCCAGCATGAGGGAGTTGGCGGGGCAAGAGACCCAGTACTTC. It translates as CASMRELAGQETQYF.